There are many counts of the clone carrying this TCR beta chain. The target antigen is unknown. Sampling of bone marrow took place during active disease in every patient. This sample stems from a study of read filtering for tumor transcriptome and immune sequencing. This library used roughly 430 ng RNA and molecular barcoded adaptors spanning alpha/delta and beta/gamma chains. TCRdb processed the reads anew with MiXCR; each CDR3 protein has one entry. Here the sample spans roughly 24,000 distinct CDR3 sequences, approximately 14% being singletons. The germline gives CDR1 MDHEN, CDR2 SYDVKM. V dropped 7 bases and J dropped 0 bases, with 13 bases sitting between them. This CDR3 spans 14 amino acids. Whole-study results and caveats: Single-read clonotypes: about 81.9% of IR-seq clonotypes (roughly 4% of reads), roughly 70% of RNA-seq clonotypes (less than 50% of reads). The CD138-negative fraction was mixed bone marrow immune cells, not pure T cells.

The chain uses TRBV28 and TRBJ2-7; D is perhaps TRBD1 (6 bases). The specimen was a population of CD138-negative cells sorted from bone marrow. The TCR originated in a donor over 35 with multiple myeloma. For the CDR3, the DNA is TGTGCCAGCACCTTGGGACAATTCTCCTACGAGCAGTACTTC. Its protein is CASTLGQFSYEQYF.